The subject of this entry is one T cell receptor beta chain. Its antigen is still unknown. The sample is drawn from a study of identical twins. Broader study findings: Recombination models fit unrelated individuals' TCR alpha sharing but underestimated twins'. These conclusions were based on statistical analysis (cross-sectional, not following the same donors). Among beta out-of-frame sequences, excess sharing between twins appeared weaker. Out-of-frame alpha sequences common to twins were enriched for low generation probability.

TCRdb re-called the 5' RACE reads with MiXCR, one entry per CDR3 protein. Of about 530,000 distinct CDR3 sequences detected, about 20% appear once; the ten largest clones hold around 0.48%. There are 17 residues in the CDR3. This sample was shared with a second study, whose subject was yellow fever vaccine responses in identical twins.

The V and J genes are TRBV21-1 and TRBJ2-7; TRBD1, the table's D call, lacks a check against the DNA. TRBV21-1 is an annotated pseudogene. The TCR was taken from a woman aged 18-29 years in good health. The sequencing sample was made of CD4+ T cells sorted from blood. For the CDR3, the DNA is TGTGCCAGCAGCCTAAGGGACGGACAGACCCTAACCTACGAGCAGTACTTC. Its translation: CASSLRDGQTLTYEQYF.